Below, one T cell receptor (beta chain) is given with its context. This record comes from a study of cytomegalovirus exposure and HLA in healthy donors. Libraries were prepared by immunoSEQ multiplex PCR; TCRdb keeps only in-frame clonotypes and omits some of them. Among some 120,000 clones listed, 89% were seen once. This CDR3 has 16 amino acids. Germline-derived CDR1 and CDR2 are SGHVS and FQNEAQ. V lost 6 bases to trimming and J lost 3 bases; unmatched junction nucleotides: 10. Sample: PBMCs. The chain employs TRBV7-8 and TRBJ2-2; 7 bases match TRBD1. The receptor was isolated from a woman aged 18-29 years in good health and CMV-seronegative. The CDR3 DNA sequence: TGTGCCAGCAGGGGGTCGACAGGGATGGACACCGGGGAGCTGTTTTTT. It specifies CASRGSTGMDTGELFF. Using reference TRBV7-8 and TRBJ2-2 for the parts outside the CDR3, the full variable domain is GAGVSQSPRYKVAKRGQDVALRCDPISGHVSLFWYQQALGQGPEFLTYFQNEAQLDKSGLPSDRFFAERPEGSVSTLKIQRTQQEDSAVYLCASRGSTGMDTGELFFGEGSRLTVL.